This record concerns one T cell receptor beta chain sequence. This sample stems from a study of blood T cell repertoires in COVID-19. The trim removed 8 bases at V and 5 bases at J, leaving 7 bases unmatched. The CDR3 is made up of 15 amino acids. Germline-derived CDR1 and CDR2 are LNHDA and SQIVND (reference sequence). Original data processing: Reference gene primer amplification gave nucleated cell count estimates. Data came from immunoSEQ multiplex PCR; TCRdb stores just in-frame clones and leaves some out. V and J calls and clone size are those listed in that table; D and trimming were worked out from the DNA. The sample yields about 95,000 clones, roughly 90% seen once.

The source of this sequence is a man aged 55 to 70 with COVID-19, enrolled during active disease. This chain links TRBV19 with TRBJ2-2; 11 bases line up with TRBD1. The sequenced sample was peripheral blood. The CDR3 nucleotides are TGTGCCAGTCGAGCGGGGACAGGGGGAACCGGGGAGCTGTTTTTT. This sequence encodes CASRAGTGGTGELFF.